Following are 32 T cell receptor beta chains from one sample sequenced in a study of vaccination and CD4 T cells after COVID-19. Treatment noted: approximately nine-day PBMC culture with coronavirus spike peptide pools or control peptides (ViraFEST assay). These receptors' targets are unknown. The Oncomine TCR Beta short-read assay sequenced DNA from cultured CD4+ T cells. Using its own MiXCR run on the PCR reads, TCRdb lists one record per CDR3 protein. The repertoire includes some 5,000 distinct CDR3 sequences, roughly two thirds of them detected once, and 23% sits in the top ten. The sequenced material came from CD4+ T cells from blood, cultured in vitro. Receptors originate from a human donor who had recovered from COVID-19.

The chain recombines TRBV19 with TRBJ1-2; no reliable D call. Looked up from germline, CDR1 is LNHDA and CDR2 is SQIVND (reference sequence). Trimming removed 4 bases from V and 4 bases from J, with 19 bases in between. The CDR3 totals 16 residues. This chain's CDR3 is CASSSSRGLAAYGYTF. The CDR3 DNA reads TGTGCCAGTAGTAGCTCTCGAGGGCTGGCGGCCTATGGCTACACCTTC.

V is TRBV6-1 and J is TRBJ2-1, with TRBD2 matching 16 bases. This CDR3 is 15 amino acids long. Germline V gene lookup returns CDR1 MNHNS and CDR2 SASEGT. V shed 6 bases, J shed 9 bases, and the junction held 5 bases outside the gene matches. CDR3 coding DNA: TGTGCCAGCAGAGGGACTAGCGGGAGGGCCGGTGAGCAGTTCTTC. Translated: CASRGTSGRAGEQFF.

The rearrangement joins TRBV11-2 to TRBJ1-1; tentatively, D is TRBD1 (6 bases). The germline CDR1 and CDR2 sequences are SGHAT and FQNNGV. V was pared by 2 bases and J by 0 bases, with 16 bases between. The CDR3 covers 17 residues. For the CDR3, the DNA is TGTGCCAGCAGCTTAAGATACAGGGCCGTCCTGAACACTGAAGCTTTCTTT. Amino acids: CASSLRYRAVLNTEAFF.

The rearrangement links TRBV30 to TRBJ2-1; possibly TRBD1 or TRBD2 for D (5 bases each). With 0 bases removed from V and 7 bases from J, the gap between germline ends came to 19 bases. The CDR3 is 16 amino acids. Germline V gene lookup returns CDR1 GTSNPN and CDR2 SVGIG (reference sequence). This CDR3 reads CAWSVPGAEGWNEQFF. The DNA of the CDR3 is TGTGCCTGGAGTGTACCCGGGGCAGAGGGGTGGAATGAGCAGTTCTTC.

This clonotype has only a few counts. This rearrangement joins TRBV29-1 to TRBJ2-6, with D maybe TRBD2 (6 bases). This CDR3 contains 16 residues. Germline assignment: CDR1 SQVTM and CDR2 ANQGSEA. V was pared by 6 bases and J by 0 bases, with 15 bases between. Here the CDR3 DNA reads TGCAGCGTCTCCCCCGGGGGAAGCTCTGGGGCCAACGTCCTGACTTTC. Its protein is CSVSPGGSSGANVLTF.

V is TRBV6-2 or TRBV6-3 and J is TRBJ2-7, with 7 bases matching TRBD2. The CDR3 covers 15 residues. Germline V CDR1 and CDR2: MNHEY, SVGEGT. The J segment lost 3 bases and the V segment lost 4 bases, leaving 9 bases of the junction unmatched. For the CDR3, the DNA is TGTGCCAGCAGTTTTGGAATAGCGGGCCTCTACGAGCAGTACTTC. It encodes CASSFGIAGLYEQYF.

This clonotype was counted a few times. The CDR3 DNA sequence: TGCGCCAGCAGTGAGATGTGGGGACAGGGGGCGCAGATTTCTTATTCACCCCTCCACTTT. It is translated as CASSEMWGQGAQISYSPLHF. This chain uses TRBV10-1 with TRBJ1-6; 12 nucleotides match TRBD1. Germline loops: CDR1 WNHNN, CDR2 SYGVQD (reference sequence). This CDR3 is built from 20 residues. V dropped 2 bases and J dropped 8; count of bases not matched to a gene: 16.

The J gene is TRBJ2-3, the V gene TRBV6-1, with 9 bases identical to TRBD2. The V gene's germline CDR1 is MNHNS and CDR2 SASEGT. CDR3 length equals 16 residues. V lost 3 bases and J lost 1; bases outside the gene matches: 5. DNA for the CDR3: TGTGCCAGCAGTGACGCGGGGGGGCTCGGCACAGATACGCAGTATTTT. Its translation is CASSDAGGLGTDTQYF.

This clonotype was counted once. The chain has TRBV7-8 and TRBJ2-4; D gene unclear. In germline, CDR1 is SGHVS, CDR2 FQNEAQ. V shed 1 base and J shed 13 bases, with 23 bases lying between them. This CDR3 has 16 residues. The CDR3 protein is CASSLVVGRREGRQYF. CDR3 nucleotides: TGTGCCAGCAGCTTAGTTGTAGGCCGCAGAGAAGGGCGCCAGTACTTC.

V usage is TRBV11-3 and J usage is TRBJ1-2; D is unclear. Trimming pared 3 bases from V and 8 bases from J, leaving 10 bases between. This CDR3 spans 12 amino acids. Germline assignment: CDR1 SGHNT and CDR2 YENEEA. CDR3 DNA sequence: TGTGCCAGCAGCTTGAATGCTCGCGGCTACACCTTC. The encoded protein is CASSLNARGYTF.

The chain links TRBV2 to TRBJ2-1; the match to TRBD2 covers 10 bases. CDR3 length: 13 residues. Per the germline V gene, CDR1 is SNHLY and CDR2 is FYNNEI. With V trimmed by 8 bases and J by 7 bases, 5 bases remained unmatched. CDR3: CASASGSKNEQFF. DNA of the CDR3: TGTGCCAGCGCTAGCGGGAGCAAGAATGAGCAGTTCTTC.

The rearrangement links TRBV19 to TRBJ2-5; D possibly corresponds to TRBD1 (6 bases). This CDR3 contains 11 residues. V was cut by 6 bases and J by 4 bases, with 6 bases left in between. Per germline, CDR1 LNHDA and CDR2 SQIVND (reference sequence). The CDR3 DNA is TGTGCCAGTAGGGACAGAGAGACCCAGTACTTC. It codes for CASRDRETQYF.

Written as DNA, the CDR3 is TGTGCCAGCAGCACAGGGGAAGATCAGCCCCAGCATTTT. It is translated as CASSTGEDQPQHF. The chain links TRBV12-3 or TRBV12-4 to TRBJ1-5, with 7 nucleotides matching TRBD1. Trimming cost V 6 bases and J 5 bases; bases outside gene matches: 4. The CDR3 is 13 residues long.

This chain joins TRBV15 and TRBJ1-2; 7 positions agree with TRBD1. Trimming cost V 2 bases and J 0 bases; bases outside gene matches: 3. Germline V gives CDR1 LNHNV, CDR2 YYDKDF (reference sequence). This CDR3 has 15 amino acids. CDR3 nucleotide sequence: TGTGCCACCAGCAGACCGACAGGGTCTAACTATGGCTACACCTTC. Translated: CATSRPTGSNYGYTF.

This clonotype has only a few counts. The CDR3 is CSLLDTGGLDTQYF. CDR3 nucleotides: TGCAGTCTGCTAGATACAGGGGGTTTGGATACGCAGTATTTT. The rearrangement joins TRBV20-1 to TRBJ2-3; TRBD1 matches 8 bases. The length of the CDR3 is 14 residues. In germline, CDR1 is DFQATT, CDR2 SNEGSKA (reference sequence). V dropped 8 bases and J dropped 6; count of bases not matched to a gene: 13.

This clonotype was seen a single time. This chain links TRBV12-3 or TRBV12-4 with TRBJ1-1; 8 positions agree with TRBD1. The CDR3 totals 13 residues. V was pared by 9 bases and J by 9 bases, with 12 bases of the junction left unmatched. This CDR3 is CASFYDRGGKAFF. In DNA, the CDR3 is TGTGCCAGTTTCTATGACAGGGGAGGAAAAGCTTTCTTT.

The chain is built from TRBV7-3 and TRBJ1-1, with D hard to call. Germline V lookup: CDR1 SGHTA, CDR2 FQGTGA. The CDR3 totals 13 residues. V dropped 0 bases and J dropped 10 bases, with 12 bases sitting between them. The chain's CDR3 is CASSLTGLSGAFF. The CDR3 nucleotides read TGTGCCAGCAGCTTAACTGGCCTCAGCGGAGCTTTCTTT.

The CDR3 here is CASSVGQVNQPQHF. In DNA form, the CDR3 reads TGTGCCAGCAGTGTGGGACAGGTGAATCAGCCCCAGCATTTT. The chain carries TRBV28 and TRBJ1-5; TRBD1 matches 8 bases. Germline trimming cut 5 bases from V and 4 bases from J; bases unmatched to any gene: 4. This CDR3 has 14 amino acids. CDR1 is MDHEN and CDR2 is SYDVKM in the germline V gene.

The chain uses TRBV7-8 and TRBJ2-5, with 11 nucleotides matching TRBD2. The germline V gene has CDR1 SGHVS and CDR2 FQNEAQ. The V and J ends lost 4 bases and 5 bases, in that order; junction bases with no gene match: 9. This CDR3 comprises 16 residues. CDR3 coding DNA: TGTGCCAGCAGCTCATACACTAGCGGGAGTGAGGAGACCCAGTACTTC. This sequence encodes CASSSYTSGSEETQYF. Together with reference TRBV7-8 and TRBJ2-5, the CDR3 gives the full variable domain: GAGVSQSPRYKVAKRGQDVALRCDPISGHVSLFWYQQALGQGPEFLTYFQNEAQLDKSGLPSDRFFAERPEGSVSTLKIQRTQQEDSAVYLCASSSYTSGSEETQYFGPGTRLLVL.

In DNA, the CDR3 is TGTGCCAGCAGTTTAAGCGAACCCCTCACAGATACGCAGTATTTT. Its protein product is CASSLSEPLTDTQYF. The chain recombines TRBV6-5 with TRBJ2-3, with unresolved D. The germline V and J ends were trimmed by 4 bases and 2 bases, with 13 bases remaining between them. CDR1 is MNHEY and CDR2 is SVGAGI in the germline V gene. The CDR3 runs to 15 residues.

V and J are TRBV24-1 and TRBJ2-3, with 10 nucleotides matching TRBD1. After removal of 1 base from V and 4 bases from J, the junction contained 1 base not matched to a gene. Looked up from germline, CDR1 is KGHDR and CDR2 is SFDVKD. The CDR3 runs 15 residues. Written as DNA, the CDR3 is TGTGCCACCAGTGATTTAGGACAGGGGGCAGATACGCAGTATTTT. Its protein is CATSDLGQGADTQYF.

V is TRBV20-1 and J is TRBJ2-1, with D perhaps TRBD2 (7 bases). The V and J ends lost 3 bases and 8 bases respectively, with 23 bases between them. CDR1 is DFQATT and CDR2 is SNEGSKA in the germline V gene (reference sequence). This CDR3 is 16 amino acids long. The CDR3 loop is CSASFPGGGGNYEQFF. CDR3 DNA: TGCAGTGCTAGTTTCCCCGGGGGCGGGGGAAACTATGAGCAGTTCTTC.

This clonotype has a handful of counts. The chain is built from TRBV20-1 and TRBJ1-5; D gene unclear. Trimming cost V 0 bases and J 2 bases, with 5 bases left between them. Per germline, CDR1 DFQATT and CDR2 SNEGSKA (reference sequence). The CDR3 sequence is 13 residues long. The CDR3 reads CSARDLGNQPQHF. For the CDR3, the DNA is TGCAGTGCTAGAGACTTAGGCAATCAGCCCCAGCATTTT.

This sequence joins TRBV19 and TRBJ1-1; D is unclear. Germline V gene sequence: CDR1 LNHDA, CDR2 SQIVND (reference sequence). V was cut by 7 bases and J by 1 base, with 13 bases left in between. The CDR3 consists of 14 residues. In DNA form, the CDR3 reads TGTGCCAGTACGAGCCGGCAGGCGAACACTGAAGCTTTCTTT. Its translation is CASTSRQANTEAFF.

The chain joins TRBV6-5 to TRBJ1-2; D possibly corresponds to TRBD1 (6 bases). Trimming shortened V by 4 bases and J by 0 bases, and 12 bases separated the two germline ends. Germline V gene lookup returns CDR1 MNHEY and CDR2 SVGAGI. The length of the CDR3 is 15 residues. CDR3 loop: CASSSPGHPNYGYTF. In DNA, the CDR3 is TGTGCCAGCAGTTCTCCGGGACATCCTAACTATGGCTACACCTTC.

This rearrangement joins TRBV20-1 to TRBJ2-1, with 9 nucleotides matching TRBD2. This CDR3 region has 17 residues. J lost 7 bases, V lost 3 bases, and 16 bases had no gene match. CDR1 is DFQATT and CDR2 is SNEGSKA in the germline V gene (reference sequence). This chain's CDR3 is CSASPGVAGAFMNEQFF. The CDR3 DNA follows: TGCAGTGCTAGCCCGGGGGTAGCGGGGGCCTTTATGAATGAGCAGTTCTTC.

Only a few counts were recorded for this clonotype. The chain employs TRBV20-1 and TRBJ2-3, with 9 bases identical to TRBD1. In germline, CDR1 is DFQATT, CDR2 SNEGSKA (reference sequence). V shed 7 bases, J shed 0 bases, and the junction held 8 bases outside the gene matches. CDR3 length: 15 residues. The CDR3 DNA reads as TGCAGTGGGACGGGTGGACAGGGGAGCACAGATACGCAGTATTTT. Protein sequence: CSGTGGQGSTDTQYF.

This clonotype has just one count. V gene TRBV19 combines with J gene TRBJ2-3; 7 bases agree with TRBD2. From germline, CDR1 is LNHDA and CDR2 SQIVND (reference sequence). The CDR3 totals 16 residues. V dropped 6 bases and J dropped 1; count of bases not matched to a gene: 10. The CDR3 nucleotides read TGTGCCAGTAGCAAACTCCTGGCGGGAGGCACAGATACGCAGTATTTT. It is translated as CASSKLLAGGTDTQYF. Full variable domain (rest looked up from reference TRBV19 and TRBJ2-3): DGGITQSPKYLFRKEGQNVTLSCEQNLNHDAMYWYRQDPGQGLRLIYYSQIVNDFQKGDIAEGYSVSREKKESFPLTVTSAQKNPTAFYLCASSKLLAGGTDTQYFGPGTRLTVL.

This clonotype has just a few counts. This sequence joins TRBV27 and TRBJ1-6, with D maybe TRBD1 (6 bases). Per the germline V gene, CDR1 is MNHEY and CDR2 is SMNVEV (reference sequence). The V and J ends lost 5 bases and 9 bases respectively, with 17 bases between them. The CDR3 sequence is 15 residues long. The CDR3 is CASSEDRIRVSPLHF. The DNA for the CDR3 is TGTGCCAGCAGTGAAGACAGGATACGCGTTTCACCCCTCCACTTT.

This chain connects TRBV20-1 to TRBJ2-1; 11 nucleotides align to TRBD2. The CDR3 covers 16 residues. V trimming: 2 bases; J trimming: 4 bases; junction bases outside the gene matches: 7. CDR1 and CDR2 (germline): DFQATT, SNEGSKA (reference sequence). CDR3 protein: CSARPGLAGLYNEQFF. CDR3 sequence (DNA): TGCAGTGCTAGACCAGGACTAGCGGGTCTTTACAATGAGCAGTTCTTC.

The chain carries TRBV7-2 and TRBJ1-1; D gene unclear. Germline assignment: CDR1 SGHTA and CDR2 FQGNSA. V lost 3 bases, J lost 0 bases, and 5 bases lay in between. The CDR3 is 13 amino acids. CDR3 protein: CASSFSVNTEAFF. The DNA for the CDR3 is TGTGCCAGCAGCTTCTCAGTGAACACTGAAGCTTTCTTT. Looking up the rest from reference TRBV7-2 and TRBJ1-1 gives the full variable domain: GAGVSQSPSNKVTEKGKDVELRCDPISGHTALYWYRQSLGQGLEFLIYFQGNSAPDKSGLPSDRFSAERTGGSVSTLTIQRTQQEDSAVYLCASSFSVNTEAFFGQGTRLTVV.

The chain couples TRBV11-2 to TRBJ2-5, with D unresolved. The ends were cut back, 5 bases at V and 5 bases at J, with 18 bases in the middle. In germline, CDR1 is SGHAT, CDR2 FQNNGV. The length of the CDR3 is 15 residues. DNA for the CDR3: TGTGCCAGCAGCATCGGTAGGGCGGTTAAGGAGACCCAGTACTTC. Its translation is CASSIGRAVKETQYF.